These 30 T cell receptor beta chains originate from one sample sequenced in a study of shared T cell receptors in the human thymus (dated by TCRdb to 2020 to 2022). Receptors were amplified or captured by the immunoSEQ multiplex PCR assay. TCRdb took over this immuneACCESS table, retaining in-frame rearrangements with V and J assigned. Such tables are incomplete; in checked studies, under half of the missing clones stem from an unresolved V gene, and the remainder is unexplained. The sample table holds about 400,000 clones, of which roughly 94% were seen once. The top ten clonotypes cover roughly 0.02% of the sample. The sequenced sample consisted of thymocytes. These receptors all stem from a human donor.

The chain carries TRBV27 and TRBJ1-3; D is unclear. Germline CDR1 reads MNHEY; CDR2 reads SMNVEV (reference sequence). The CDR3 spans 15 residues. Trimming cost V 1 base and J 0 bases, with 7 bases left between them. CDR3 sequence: CASSLLYPSGNTIYF. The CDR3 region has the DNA TGTGCCAGCAGTTTATTATACCCCTCTGGAAACACCATATATTTT.

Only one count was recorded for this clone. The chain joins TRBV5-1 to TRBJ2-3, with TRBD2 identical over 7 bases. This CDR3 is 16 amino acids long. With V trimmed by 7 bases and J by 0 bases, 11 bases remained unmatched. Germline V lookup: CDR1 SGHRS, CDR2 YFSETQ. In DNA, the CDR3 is TGCGCCAGCCGAAGTCCCGGGACTATTAGCACAGATACGCAGTATTTT. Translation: CASRSPGTISTDTQYF.

The CDR3: CASSKVNVQGDFYEQYF. The CDR3 DNA sequence: TGTGCCAGCAGCAAAGTAAATGTACAGGGGGACTTCTACGAGCAGTACTTC. The J gene is TRBJ2-7, the V gene TRBV21-1; TRBD1 is the table's D call and was not checked against the DNA. TRBV21-1 is an annotated pseudogene. The CDR3 has 17 residues.

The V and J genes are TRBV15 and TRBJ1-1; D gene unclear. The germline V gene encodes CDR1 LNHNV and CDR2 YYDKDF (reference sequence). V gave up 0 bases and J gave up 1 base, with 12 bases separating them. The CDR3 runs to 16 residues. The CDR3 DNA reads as TGTGCCACCAGCAGAGATAGGTACAGCGAGAACACTGAAGCTTTCTTT. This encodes CATSRDRYSENTEAFF.

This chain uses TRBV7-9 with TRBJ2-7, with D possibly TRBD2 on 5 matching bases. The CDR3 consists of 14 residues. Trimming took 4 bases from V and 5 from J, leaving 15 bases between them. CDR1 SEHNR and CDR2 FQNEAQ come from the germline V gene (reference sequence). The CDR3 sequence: CASSSLLGTDEQYF. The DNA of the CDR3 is TGTGCCAGCAGCTCGTTACTAGGTACCGACGAGCAGTACTTC.

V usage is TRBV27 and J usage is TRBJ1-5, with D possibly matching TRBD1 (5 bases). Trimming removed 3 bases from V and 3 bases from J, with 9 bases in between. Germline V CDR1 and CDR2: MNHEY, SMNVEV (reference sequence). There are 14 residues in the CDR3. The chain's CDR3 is CASSLGQDNQPQHF. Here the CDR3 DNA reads TGTGCCAGCAGTTTGGGGCAGGACAATCAGCCCCAGCATTTT.

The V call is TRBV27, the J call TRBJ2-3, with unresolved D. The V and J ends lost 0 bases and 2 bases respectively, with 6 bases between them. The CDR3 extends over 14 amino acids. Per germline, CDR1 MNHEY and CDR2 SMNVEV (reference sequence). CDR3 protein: CASSLSRTTDTQYF. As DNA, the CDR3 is TGTGCCAGCAGTTTATCTAGGACCACAGATACGCAGTATTTT.

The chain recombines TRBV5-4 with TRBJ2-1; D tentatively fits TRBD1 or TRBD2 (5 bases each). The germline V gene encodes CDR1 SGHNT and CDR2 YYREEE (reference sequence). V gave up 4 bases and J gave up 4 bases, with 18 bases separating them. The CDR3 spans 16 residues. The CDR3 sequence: CASSHLSGGSYNEQFF. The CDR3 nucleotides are TGTGCCAGCAGCCATTTATCTGGGGGATCGTACAATGAGCAGTTCTTC.

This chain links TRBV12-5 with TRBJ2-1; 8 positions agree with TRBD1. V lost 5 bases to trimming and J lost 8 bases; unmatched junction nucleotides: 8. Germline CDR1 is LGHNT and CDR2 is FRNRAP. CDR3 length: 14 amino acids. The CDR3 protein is CASGPAGGWDEQFF. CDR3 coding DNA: TGTGCTAGTGGTCCGGCAGGGGGCTGGGATGAGCAGTTCTTC.

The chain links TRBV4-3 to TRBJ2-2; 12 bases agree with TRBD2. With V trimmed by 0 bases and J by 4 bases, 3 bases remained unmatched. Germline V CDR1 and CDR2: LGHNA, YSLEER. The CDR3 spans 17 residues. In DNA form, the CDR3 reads TGCGCCAGCAGCCAAGACCGACTAGCGGGAGTCACCGGGGAGCTGTTTTTT. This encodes CASSQDRLAGVTGELFF.

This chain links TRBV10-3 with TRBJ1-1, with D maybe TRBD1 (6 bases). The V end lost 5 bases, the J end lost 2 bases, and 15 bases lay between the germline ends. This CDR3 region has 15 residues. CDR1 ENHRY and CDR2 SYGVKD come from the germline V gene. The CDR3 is CAISSPGEGNTEAFF. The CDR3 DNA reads TGTGCCATCAGTAGTCCAGGGGAGGGCAACACTGAAGCTTTCTTT.

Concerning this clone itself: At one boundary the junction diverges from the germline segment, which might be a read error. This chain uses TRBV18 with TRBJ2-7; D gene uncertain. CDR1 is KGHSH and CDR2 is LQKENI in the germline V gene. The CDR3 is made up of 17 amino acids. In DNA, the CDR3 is TGTGCCAGCTCACCAAAATGGCCTGTTGAGGCCTCCCACGAGCAGTACTTC. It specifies CASSPKWPVEASHEQYF.

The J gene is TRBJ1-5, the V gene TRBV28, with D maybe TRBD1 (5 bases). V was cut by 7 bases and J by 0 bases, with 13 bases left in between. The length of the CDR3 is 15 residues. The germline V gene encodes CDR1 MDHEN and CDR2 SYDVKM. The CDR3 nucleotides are TGTGCCAGCAAGGGGCAGCCCGATAGCAATCAGCCCCAGCATTTT. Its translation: CASKGQPDSNQPQHF.

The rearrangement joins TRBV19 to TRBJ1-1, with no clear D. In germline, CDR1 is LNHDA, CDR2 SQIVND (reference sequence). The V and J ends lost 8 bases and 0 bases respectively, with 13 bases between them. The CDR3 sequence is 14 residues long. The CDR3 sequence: CASSTPGVNTEAFF. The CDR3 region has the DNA TGTGCCAGTTCGACCCCCGGGGTGAACACTGAAGCTTTCTTT.

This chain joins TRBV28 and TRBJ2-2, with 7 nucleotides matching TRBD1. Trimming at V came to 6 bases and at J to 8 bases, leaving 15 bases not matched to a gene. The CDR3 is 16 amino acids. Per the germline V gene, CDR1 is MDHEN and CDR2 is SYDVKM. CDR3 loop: CASSPRTGFPPGELFF. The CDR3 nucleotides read TGTGCCAGCAGCCCTCGGACAGGATTCCCCCCTGGGGAGCTGTTTTTT.

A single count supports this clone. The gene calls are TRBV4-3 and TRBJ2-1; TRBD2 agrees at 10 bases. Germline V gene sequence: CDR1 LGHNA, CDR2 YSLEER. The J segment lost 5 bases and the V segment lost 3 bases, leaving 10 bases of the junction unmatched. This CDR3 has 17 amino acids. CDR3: CASSQEEREGPDNEQFF. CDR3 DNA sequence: TGCGCCAGCAGCCAGGAGGAGCGGGAGGGCCCGGACAATGAGCAGTTCTTC.

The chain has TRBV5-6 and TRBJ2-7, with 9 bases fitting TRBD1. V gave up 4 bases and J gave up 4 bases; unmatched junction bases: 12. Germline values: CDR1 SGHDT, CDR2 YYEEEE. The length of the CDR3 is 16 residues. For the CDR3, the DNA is TGTGCCAGCAGCAAAGAAGAGACAGGGGGGCCGTACGAGCAGTACTTC. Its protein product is CASSKEETGGPYEQYF.

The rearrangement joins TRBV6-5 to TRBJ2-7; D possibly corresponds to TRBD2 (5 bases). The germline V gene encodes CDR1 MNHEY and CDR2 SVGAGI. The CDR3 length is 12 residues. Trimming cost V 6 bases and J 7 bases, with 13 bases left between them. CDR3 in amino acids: CASSHRGDEQYF. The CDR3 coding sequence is TGTGCCAGCAGCCATCGGGGAGATGAGCAGTACTTC.

The CDR3 coding sequence is TGTGCCAGCAGCTTGAGCAGGGCTGGAAACACCATATATTTT. The encoded protein is CASSLSRAGNTIYF. This rearrangement joins TRBV5-4 to TRBJ1-3, with D maybe TRBD1 (5 bases). CDR1 and CDR2 from the germline V gene are SGHNT and YYREEE (reference sequence). Trimming took off 1 base at V and 2 bases at J, with 7 bases between the two ends. The CDR3 extends over 14 amino acids.

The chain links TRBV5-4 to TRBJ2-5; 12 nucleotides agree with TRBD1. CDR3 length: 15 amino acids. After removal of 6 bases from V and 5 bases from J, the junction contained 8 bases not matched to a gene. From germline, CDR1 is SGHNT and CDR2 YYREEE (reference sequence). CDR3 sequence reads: CASTEWDRGRETQYF. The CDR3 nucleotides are TGTGCCAGCACCGAGTGGGACAGGGGGCGGGAGACCCAGTACTTC.

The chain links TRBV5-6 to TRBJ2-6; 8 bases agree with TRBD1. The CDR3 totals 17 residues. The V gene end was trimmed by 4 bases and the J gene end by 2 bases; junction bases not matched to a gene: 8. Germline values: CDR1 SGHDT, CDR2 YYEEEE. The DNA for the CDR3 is TGTGCCAGCAGCCAAGGACAGGGAGGTACTGGGGCCAACGTCCTGACTTTC. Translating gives CASSQGQGGTGANVLTF.

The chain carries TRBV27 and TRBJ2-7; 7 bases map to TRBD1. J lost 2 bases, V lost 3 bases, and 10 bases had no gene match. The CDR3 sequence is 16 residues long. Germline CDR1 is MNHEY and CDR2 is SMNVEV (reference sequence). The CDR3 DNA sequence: TGTGCCAGCAGTTTCAACAGGGGATTAGGAACCTACGAGCAGTACTTC. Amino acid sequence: CASSFNRGLGTYEQYF.

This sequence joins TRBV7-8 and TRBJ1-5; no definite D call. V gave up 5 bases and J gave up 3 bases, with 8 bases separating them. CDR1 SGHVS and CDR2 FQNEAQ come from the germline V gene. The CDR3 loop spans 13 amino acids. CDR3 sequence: CASSPMFNQPQHF. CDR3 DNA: TGTGCCAGCAGCCCAATGTTCAATCAGCCCCAGCATTTT.

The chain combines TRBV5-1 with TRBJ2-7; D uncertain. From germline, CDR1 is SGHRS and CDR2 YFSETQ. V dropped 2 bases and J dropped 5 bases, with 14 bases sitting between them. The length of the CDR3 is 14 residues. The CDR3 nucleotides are TGCGCCAGCAGCTTTGGGCCGGTGGGTCACGAGCAGTACTTC. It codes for CASSFGPVGHEQYF.

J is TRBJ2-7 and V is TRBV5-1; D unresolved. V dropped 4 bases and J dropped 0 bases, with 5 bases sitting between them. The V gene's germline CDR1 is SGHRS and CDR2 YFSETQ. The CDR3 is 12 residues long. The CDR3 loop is CASSKSSYEQYF. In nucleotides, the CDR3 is TGCGCCAGCAGCAAAAGCTCCTACGAGCAGTACTTC.

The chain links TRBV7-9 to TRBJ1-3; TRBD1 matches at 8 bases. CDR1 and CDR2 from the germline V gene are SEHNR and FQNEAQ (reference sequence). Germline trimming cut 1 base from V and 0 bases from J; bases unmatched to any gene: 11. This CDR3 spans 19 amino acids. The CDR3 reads CASSLGSRGPNYSGNTIYF. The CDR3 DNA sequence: TGTGCCAGCAGCTTAGGCTCCAGGGGGCCGAACTACTCTGGAAACACCATATATTTT.

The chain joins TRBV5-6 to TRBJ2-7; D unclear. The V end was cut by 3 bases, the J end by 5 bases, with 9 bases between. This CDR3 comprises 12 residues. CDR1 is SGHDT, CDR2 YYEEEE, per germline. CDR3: CASSSTTNEQYF. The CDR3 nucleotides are TGTGCCAGCAGCTCAACGACAAACGAGCAGTACTTC.

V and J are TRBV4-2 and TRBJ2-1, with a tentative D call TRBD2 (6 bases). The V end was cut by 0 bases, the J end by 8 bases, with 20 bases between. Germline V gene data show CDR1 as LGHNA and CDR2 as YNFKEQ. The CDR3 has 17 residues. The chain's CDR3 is CASSQEPPRDPFDEQFF. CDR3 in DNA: TGTGCCAGCAGCCAAGAGCCCCCGCGGGACCCTTTTGATGAGCAGTTCTTC.

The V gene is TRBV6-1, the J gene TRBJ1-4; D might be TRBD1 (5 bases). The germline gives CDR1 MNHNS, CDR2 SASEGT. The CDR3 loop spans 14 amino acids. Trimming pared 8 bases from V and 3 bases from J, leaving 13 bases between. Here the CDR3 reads CASGEGTANEKLFF. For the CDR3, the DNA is TGTGCCAGCGGGGAGGGGACGGCTAATGAAAAACTGTTTTTT.

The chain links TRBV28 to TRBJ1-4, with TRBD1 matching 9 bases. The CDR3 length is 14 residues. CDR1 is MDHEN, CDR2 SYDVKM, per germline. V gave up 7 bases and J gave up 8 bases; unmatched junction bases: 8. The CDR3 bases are TGTGCCAGCAATAAGGACAGGGGTTGGGAAAAACTGTTTTTT. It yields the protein CASNKDRGWEKLFF.